Each of the 10 T cell receptor beta chains below was sequenced from the same sample in a study of blood T cell repertoires in COVID-19. Clones were read by immunoSEQ multiplex PCR, and TCRdb kept only the in-frame ones, dropping some. This table holds around 190,000 clones, 85% found once. The sequencing sample was made of peripheral blood. The source of these receptors is a woman of 80 years or more with acute or convalescent COVID-19.

This chain uses TRBV5-6 with TRBJ2-1, with a possible D match to TRBD2 (6 bases). The CDR3 runs to 13 residues. Germline assignment: CDR1 SGHDT and CDR2 YYEEEE. Between the trimmed V and J ends, which lost 4 bases and 9 bases, there was a span of 14 bases. The CDR3 sequence: CASSPRLVSEQFF. The CDR3 DNA sequence: TGTGCCAGCAGCCCTCGACTAGTAAGTGAGCAGTTCTTC.

The chain couples TRBV29-1 to TRBJ1-1; 7 bases align to TRBD1. The length of the CDR3 is 13 residues. V was pared by 6 bases and J by 1 base, with 5 bases of the junction left unmatched. CDR1 is SQVTM, CDR2 ANQGSEA, per germline. This CDR3 is CSVNRDRNTEAFF. The CDR3 bases are TGCAGCGTCAACCGGGACAGGAACACTGAAGCTTTCTTT.

The chain has TRBV19 and TRBJ1-1; 7 nucleotides align to TRBD1. V dropped 5 bases and J dropped 1; count of bases not matched to a gene: 10. Germline lookup yields CDR1 LNHDA and CDR2 SQIVND (reference sequence). The CDR3 extends over 16 amino acids. CDR3 region: CASSSFKTGRNTEAFF. In nucleotides, the CDR3 is TGTGCCAGTAGTTCATTCAAGACAGGGAGGAACACTGAAGCTTTCTTT.

This clone was detected once. This chain joins TRBV5-1 and TRBJ2-5, with a possible D match to TRBD2 (5 bases). The CDR3 spans 13 residues. V was trimmed by 2 bases and J by 3 bases, leaving 8 bases between them. Germline V gene data show CDR1 as SGHRS and CDR2 as YFSETQ. CDR3 DNA: TGCGCCAGCAGCTTCTCAGCGGAAGAGACCCAGTACTTC. Encoded protein: CASSFSAEETQYF. Complete variable domain (other parts from reference TRBV5-1 and TRBJ2-5): KAGVTQTPRYLIKTRGQQVTLSCSPISGHRSVSWYQQTPGQGLQFLFEYFSETQRNKGNFPGRFSGRQFSNSRSEMNVSTLELGDSALYLCASSFSAEETQYFGPGTRLLVL.

The rearrangement joins TRBV7-9 to TRBJ2-1; D ambiguous. Germline V lookup: CDR1 SEHNR, CDR2 FQNEAQ (reference sequence). Trimming took off 5 bases at V and 0 bases at J, with 8 bases between the two ends. This CDR3 comprises 14 residues. CDR3 coding DNA: TGTGCCAGCAGCCGGGTAAGCTCCTACAATGAGCAGTTCTTC. Amino acids: CASSRVSSYNEQFF.

The V call is TRBV5-1, the J call TRBJ2-5, with 8 bases identical to TRBD1. This CDR3 comprises 15 residues. Germline V gene lookup returns CDR1 SGHRS and CDR2 YFSETQ. V lost 6 bases, J lost 1 base, and 8 bases stayed unmatched. CDR3 in amino acids: CASTNPGTGQETQYF. The DNA for the CDR3 is TGCGCCAGCACAAATCCCGGGACAGGCCAAGAGACCCAGTACTTC.

V gene TRBV18 combines with J gene TRBJ2-2, with D perhaps matching TRBD2 (6 bases). The germline CDR1 and CDR2 sequences are KGHSH and LQKENI. Trimming removed 5 bases at V and 6 bases at J, with 22 bases between. The CDR3 has 17 amino acids. The CDR3 spells CASSSGLAGWAAGELFF. CDR3 coding DNA: TGTGCCAGCTCATCCGGCCTTGCGGGATGGGCGGCCGGGGAGCTGTTTTTT.

J is TRBJ2-1 and V is TRBV6-5, with D perhaps TRBD1 (6 bases). Germline V gives CDR1 MNHEY, CDR2 SVGAGI. V lost 6 bases and J 4 bases, leaving 13 bases between the germline ends. The CDR3 covers 14 residues. The CDR3 loop is CASREAGEYNEQFF. DNA for the CDR3: TGTGCCAGCAGGGAGGCAGGGGAATACAATGAGCAGTTCTTC.

The gene calls are TRBV9 and TRBJ1-3; D may be TRBD1 (6 bases). Germline CDR1 SGDLS, CDR2 YYNGEE. This CDR3 is 17 amino acids long. Trimming removed 4 bases at V and 3 bases at J, with 20 bases between. CDR3 nucleotide sequence: TGTGCCAGCAGCCCATCCCTCACAGGGTATGGTGGAAACACCATATATTTT. It translates to CASSPSLTGYGGNTIYF.

The rearrangement links TRBV6-5 to TRBJ2-2, with 12 bases that match TRBD2. This CDR3 comprises 16 residues. Germline CDR1 MNHEY, CDR2 SVGAGI. V dropped 3 bases and J dropped 7; count of bases not matched to a gene: 6. The DNA of the CDR3 is TGTGCCAGCAGTTATCGCCCGACTAGCGGGAGCGGGGAGCTGTTTTTT. Its protein is CASSYRPTSGSGELFF.